The 13 T cell receptor beta chains presented below share a single source sample, sequenced in a study of blood T cell repertoires in COVID-19. Repertoires were generated with immunoSEQ multiplex PCR, while TCRdb's copy carries only in-frame clones and drops some. The sample lists some 120,000 clones; approximately 85% were seen once. The material sequenced was peripheral blood. All receptors come from a human donor in a cohort sampled during active COVID-19.

The chain recombines TRBV19 with TRBJ1-2, with TRBD1 matching over 10 bases. The germline V gene encodes CDR1 LNHDA and CDR2 SQIVND (reference sequence). Trimming took 6 bases from V and 6 from J; bases not matched to a gene: 13. This CDR3 region has 16 residues. CDR3 in DNA: TGTGCCAGTAGGGGACAGGGGTGGGATGGGACACATGGCTACACCTTC. Amino acid sequence: CASRGQGWDGTHGYTF.

The chain couples TRBV10-1 to TRBJ2-3; 10 nucleotides line up with TRBD1. The V segment lost 3 bases and the J segment 7 bases; nucleotides outside the gene matches: 10. Germline V gives CDR1 WNHNN, CDR2 SYGVQD (reference sequence). The CDR3 is 16 amino acids. CDR3 region: CASSEVKPGQGNTQYF. CDR3 in DNA: TGCGCCAGCAGTGAAGTTAAACCGGGACAGGGGAATACGCAGTATTTT.

This sequence joins TRBV4-1 and TRBJ2-7, with TRBD2 identical over 9 bases. The CDR3 covers 15 residues. The germline CDR1 and CDR2 sequences are MGHRA and YSYEKL. Trimming cost V 2 bases and J 1 base; bases outside gene matches: 3. The CDR3 DNA is TGCGCCAGCAGCCAAATAGCGGGAGCTTCCTACGAGCAGTACTTC. Encoded protein: CASSQIAGASYEQYF.

This chain connects TRBV9 to TRBJ2-7; TRBD2 matches at 10 bases. CDR1 SGDLS and CDR2 YYNGEE come from the germline V gene. V gave up 6 bases and J gave up 6 bases; unmatched junction bases: 12. The CDR3 sequence is 15 residues long. The CDR3 DNA reads TGTGCCAGCAACCGAGCGGGAGGGCCCGGGATCGAGCAGTACTTC. This codes for CASNRAGGPGIEQYF. Combining the CDR3 with reference TRBV9 and TRBJ2-7 gives the whole variable domain DSGVTQTPKHLITATGQRVTLRCSPRSGDLSVYWYQQSLDQGLQFLIQYYNGEERAKGNILERFSAQQFPDLHSELNLSSLELGDSALYFCASNRAGGPGIEQYFGPGTRLTVT.

The V call is TRBV6-2 or TRBV6-3, the J call TRBJ2-7; tentative D call: TRBD2 (5 bases). CDR3 length: 13 residues. The germline CDR1 and CDR2 sequences are MNHEY and SVGEGT. V was trimmed by 6 bases and J by 5 bases, leaving 14 bases between them. The CDR3 nucleotides are TGTGCCAGCAGGTACGGTTCCGGGGACGAGCAGTACTTC. Its protein is CASRYGSGDEQYF.

The chain carries TRBV27 and TRBJ2-1; TRBD1 matches at 8 bases. This CDR3 has 14 residues. Trimming removed 3 bases from V and 7 bases from J; junction bases left unmatched: 5. Germline CDR1 and CDR2: MNHEY and SMNVEV (reference sequence). The CDR3 region has the DNA TGTGCCAGCAGTTTCGGGACAGGTCGGAATGAGCAGTTCTTC. Translating it yields CASSFGTGRNEQFF.

This chain uses TRBV27 with TRBJ2-5, with 9 bases lining up with TRBD1. In germline, CDR1 is MNHEY, CDR2 SMNVEV (reference sequence). The V and J ends lost 8 bases and 4 bases, in that order; junction bases with no gene match: 5. This CDR3 contains 13 residues. Here the CDR3 reads CASWNRGRETQYF. CDR3 coding DNA: TGTGCCAGCTGGAACAGGGGGCGAGAGACCCAGTACTTC.

The V call is TRBV7-6, the J call TRBJ2-7, with TRBD2 matching 11 bases. This CDR3 comprises 16 residues. The germline CDR1 and CDR2 sequences are SGHVS and FNYEAQ. V was clipped by 4 bases and J by 0 bases; unmatched bases: 5. The CDR3, as DNA: TGTGCCAGCAGCTCTGGGACTAGCGGAACCTCCTACGAGCAGTACTTC. Translation gives CASSSGTSGTSYEQYF.

V usage is TRBV3-1 (or the pseudogene TRBV3-2) and J usage is TRBJ1-1, with a weak D call TRBD1 (6 bases). The CDR3 has 14 residues. The germline V and J ends were trimmed by 4 bases and 0 bases, with 9 bases remaining between them. In germline, CDR1 is LGHDT, CDR2 YNNKEL (reference sequence). CDR3 amino acids: CASSRGHMNTEAFF. CDR3 sequence (DNA): TGTGCCAGCAGCCGGGGACATATGAACACTGAAGCTTTCTTT.

This sequence joins TRBV7-2 and TRBJ2-7; TRBD2 aligns across 9 bases. Trimming at V came to 5 bases and at J to 2 bases, leaving 7 bases not matched to a gene. The germline V gene encodes CDR1 SGHTA and CDR2 FQGNSA. The CDR3 extends over 15 amino acids. CDR3 nucleotides: TGTGCCAGCAGCGCTGATAGCGGGAGAGCCTACGAGCAGTACTTC. Amino acid sequence: CASSADSGRAYEQYF.

This sequence joins TRBV5-8 and TRBJ2-2; 7 bases agree with TRBD2. The CDR3 runs to 17 residues. V shed 3 bases, J shed 4 bases, and the junction held 12 bases outside the gene matches. CDR1 is SGHTS and CDR2 is YDEGEE in the germline V gene. The CDR3 DNA reads as TGTGCCAGCAGCTATGGCCGTACTAGCGCGTCCACCGGGGAGCTGTTTTTT. Encoded protein: CASSYGRTSASTGELFF.

The V gene is TRBV7-9, the J gene TRBJ2-1, with TRBD1 matching 8 bases. Germline CDR1 reads SEHNR; CDR2 reads FQNEAQ (reference sequence). V shed 5 bases, J shed 5 bases, and the junction held 5 bases outside the gene matches. CDR3 size: 14 residues. The CDR3 DNA sequence: TGTGCCAGCAGCCACGGACAGGGAGACAATGAGCAGTTCTTC. As protein: CASSHGQGDNEQFF.

V usage is TRBV7-2 and J usage is TRBJ2-5; 12 bases are a match to TRBD2. CDR3 length equals 14 residues. Germline loops: CDR1 SGHTA, CDR2 FQGNSA. The V segment lost 1 base and the J segment 8 bases; nucleotides outside the gene matches: 2. CDR3 region: CASSLVGLAGTQYF. The CDR3 nucleotides are TGTGCCAGCAGCTTAGTTGGACTAGCGGGAACCCAGTACTTC.